One and the same sample provided the 8 T cell receptor beta chains below, sequenced in a study of blood T cell repertoires in COVID-19. Produced via immunoSEQ multiplex PCR; TCRdb's table is partial and in-frame only. Seen here are 150,000 to 190,000 clones, around 80% observed once, and the top ten hold around 7.1%. The sequenced material came from PBMCs or T cells enriched from blood (not recorded which). These TCRs come from a middle-aged man who had recovered from COVID-19.

The chain has TRBV7-3 and TRBJ2-5; no firm D call. V was trimmed by 2 bases and J by 5 bases, leaving 9 bases between them. The CDR3 runs 13 residues. Germline CDR1 and CDR2: SGHTA and FQGTGA. CDR3 loop: CASSLELSETQYF. In nucleotides, the CDR3 is TGTGCCAGCAGCTTAGAGCTGAGTGAGACCCAGTACTTC. Complete variable domain (other parts from reference TRBV7-3 and TRBJ2-5): GAGVSQTPSNKVTEKGKYVELRCDPISGHTALYWYRQSLGQGPEFLIYFQGTGAADDSGLPNDRFFAVRPEGSVSTLKIQRTERGDSAVYLCASSLELSETQYFGPGTRLLVL.

The chain couples TRBV6-4 to TRBJ1-3; 7 bases align to TRBD1. CDR3 length: 16 residues. The germline V gene has CDR1 MRHNA and CDR2 SNTAGT. Trimming took 0 bases from V and 3 from J; bases not matched to a gene: 5. The CDR3 DNA reads as TGTGCCAGCAGTGACTCGTGGGACAGCTTTGGAAACACCATATATTTT. As protein: CASSDSWDSFGNTIYF.

The rearrangement joins TRBV7-8 to TRBJ1-5; the match to TRBD1 covers 7 bases. The V gene's germline CDR1 is SGHVS and CDR2 FQNEAQ. The CDR3 covers 16 residues. With 4 bases clipped from V and 0 bases from J, the junction kept 6 bases outside the gene matches. CDR3 region: CASSSRGQYSNQPQHF. DNA for the CDR3: TGTGCCAGCAGCTCAAGGGGACAGTATAGCAATCAGCCCCAGCATTTT.

The CDR3 here is CASSVAGTGNEKLFF. CDR3 coding DNA: TGTGCCAGCAGCGTAGCTGGGACAGGTAATGAAAAACTGTTTTTT. The J gene is TRBJ1-4, the V gene TRBV9; 8 nucleotides line up with TRBD1. The CDR3 length is 15 residues. The germline gives CDR1 SGDLS, CDR2 YYNGEE. V gave up 0 bases and J gave up 4 bases; unmatched junction bases: 2.

CDR3 DNA: TGTGCCAGCACCCGAAACAGGGACGGAAACACCATATATTTT. It is translated as CASTRNRDGNTIYF. The chain employs TRBV3-1 (or the pseudogene TRBV3-2) and TRBJ1-3, with D possibly TRBD1 on 6 matching bases. Trimming cost V 7 bases and J 4 bases, with 14 bases left between them. Germline loops: CDR1 LGHDT, CDR2 YNNKEL (reference sequence). The CDR3 runs to 14 residues.

V usage is TRBV6-6 and J usage is TRBJ1-2, with D uncertain. V shed 5 bases and J shed 7 bases, with 14 bases lying between them. CDR1 and CDR2 (germline): MNHNY, SVGAGI (reference sequence). The CDR3 loop spans 13 amino acids. The CDR3 nucleotides read TGTGCCAGCAGTCATATAAGCTCCGGTGGCTACACCTTC. It yields the protein CASSHISSGGYTF.

This chain uses TRBV6-2 or TRBV6-3 with TRBJ1-6; D unclear. CDR3 size: 16 residues. Trimming removed 1 base from V and 9 bases from J, with 16 bases in between. Germline CDR1 and CDR2: MNHEY and SVGEGT. The CDR3 loop is CASSYYRSRGSSPLHF. CDR3 in DNA: TGTGCCAGCAGTTACTACCGATCTAGAGGGAGTTCACCCCTCCACTTT.

The chain combines TRBV18 with TRBJ2-7; D may be TRBD1 (6 bases). V lost 3 bases to trimming and J lost 2 bases, with 11 bases between them. Per the germline V gene, CDR1 is KGHSH and CDR2 is LQKENI. This CDR3 is built from 14 residues. The CDR3 nucleotides are TGTGCCAGCTCACCCACCTGGACAGCCTACGAGCAGTACTTC. It yields the protein CASSPTWTAYEQYF.